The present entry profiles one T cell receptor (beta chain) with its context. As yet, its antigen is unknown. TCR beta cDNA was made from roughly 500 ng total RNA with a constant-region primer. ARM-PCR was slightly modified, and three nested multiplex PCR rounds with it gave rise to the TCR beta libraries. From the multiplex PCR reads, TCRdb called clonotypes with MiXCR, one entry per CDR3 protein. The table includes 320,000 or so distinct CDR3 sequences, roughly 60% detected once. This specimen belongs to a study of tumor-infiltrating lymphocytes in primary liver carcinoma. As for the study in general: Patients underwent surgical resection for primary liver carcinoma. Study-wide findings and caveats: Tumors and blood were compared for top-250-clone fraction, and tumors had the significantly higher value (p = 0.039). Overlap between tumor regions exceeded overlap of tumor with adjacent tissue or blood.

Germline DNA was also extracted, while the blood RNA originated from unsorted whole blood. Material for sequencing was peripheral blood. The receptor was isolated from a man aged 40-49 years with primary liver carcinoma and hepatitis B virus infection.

The CDR3 region has the DNA TGCGCCAGCAGCTTGCCGGCCGGAGCGGGAGAAAGTGAGCAGTTCTTC. Its translation: CASSLPAGAGESEQFF. The genes are TRBV5-1 and TRBJ2-1; 8 bases line up with TRBD2. This CDR3 has 16 residues. The trim removed 1 base at V and 9 bases at J, leaving 12 bases unmatched. In germline, CDR1 is SGHRS, CDR2 YFSETQ.